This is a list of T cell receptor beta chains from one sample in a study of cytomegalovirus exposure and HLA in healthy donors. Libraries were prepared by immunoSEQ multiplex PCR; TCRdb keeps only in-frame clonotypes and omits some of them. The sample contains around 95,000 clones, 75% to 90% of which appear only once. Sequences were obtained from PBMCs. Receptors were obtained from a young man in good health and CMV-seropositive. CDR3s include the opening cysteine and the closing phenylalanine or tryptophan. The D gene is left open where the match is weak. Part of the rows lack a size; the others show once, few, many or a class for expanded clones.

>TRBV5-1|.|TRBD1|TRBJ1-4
TGCGCCAGCAACCCGGGGGACAGGGCCGATGAAAAACTGTTTTTT
CASNPGDRADEKLFF
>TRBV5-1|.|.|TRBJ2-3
TGCGCCAGCAGCTTGAGGCAGGGGTGGACAGATACGCAGTATTTT
CASSLRQGWTDTQYF
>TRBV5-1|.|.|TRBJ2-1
TGCGCCAGCAGCTTCGGGACATCAAATGAGCAGTTCTTC
CASSFGTSNEQFF
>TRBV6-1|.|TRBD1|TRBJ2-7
TGTGCCAGCAGTGAAGAAGTGGACAGGGGATCCTACGAGCAGTACTTC
CASSEEVDRGSYEQYF
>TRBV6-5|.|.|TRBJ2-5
TGTGCCAGCAGTTACTCGATGGTAGAGGAGACCCAGTACTTC
CASSYSMVEETQYF
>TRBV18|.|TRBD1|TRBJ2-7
TGTGCCAGCTCAGCCGACAGGGGCGACGAGCAGTACTTC
CASSADRGDEQYF
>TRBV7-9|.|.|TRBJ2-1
TGTGCCAGCAGAGGCGGGGGCAGCTCCTACAATGAGCAGTTCTTC
CASRGGGSSYNEQFF
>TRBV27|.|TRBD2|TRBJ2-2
TGTGCCAGCAGTTTAATTTGGGCGGGAGCCGACACCGGGGAGCTGTTTTTT
CASSLIWAGADTGELFF
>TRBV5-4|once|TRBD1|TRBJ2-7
TGTGCCAGCAGCCCGAGGGGGACAGGGTTCCACGAGCAGTACTTC
CASSPRGTGFHEQYF
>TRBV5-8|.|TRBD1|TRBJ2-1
TGTGCCAGCAGCCGACGACAGGGGGACAATGAGCAGTTCTTC
CASSRRQGDNEQFF
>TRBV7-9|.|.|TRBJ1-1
TGTGCCAGCAGCTCTGGACTTGGTGAAGCTTTCTTT
CASSSGLGEAFF
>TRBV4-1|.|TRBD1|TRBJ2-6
TGCGCCAGCAGCCAAAAGGGCTCGGGACAGGAGATCTCTGGGGCCAACGTCCTGACTTTC
CASSQKGSGQEISGANVLTF
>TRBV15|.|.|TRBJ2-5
TGTGCCACCAGCAGTTACGAGGGAGTAGAGACCCAGTACTTC
CATSSYEGVETQYF
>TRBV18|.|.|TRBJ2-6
TGTGCCAGCTCACCCGGGTCTGGGGCCAACGTCCTGACTTTC
CASSPGSGANVLTF
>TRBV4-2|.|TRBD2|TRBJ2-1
TGTGCCAGCAGCCAACCCCAGCGGGAGGAACATGAGCAGTTCTTC
CASSQPQREEHEQFF
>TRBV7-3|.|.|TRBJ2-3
TGTGCCAGCGGACGGGGCGGGGGCACAGATACGCAGTATTTT
CASGRGGGTDTQYF
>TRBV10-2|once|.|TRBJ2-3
TGCGCCAGCAGTCGGGACTCCCGGAGGGCAGATACGCAGTATTTT
CASSRDSRRADTQYF
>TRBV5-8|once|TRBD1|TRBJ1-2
TGTGCCAGCTCCCCAGGGACAGGGACAGGTGGCTACACCTTC
CASSPGTGTGGYTF
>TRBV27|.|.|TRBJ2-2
TGTGCCAGCAGGAGTCGGAAAGAGGGCACCGGGGAGCTGTTTTTT
CASRSRKEGTGELFF